The rows below give T cell receptor beta chains drawn from one sample of a study of regulatory T cells in long-lasting Graves disease. TCRdb recomputed calls from the multiplex PCR reads with MiXCR, one row per CDR3 protein. In the table there are approximately 380,000 distinct CDR3 sequences, about a fifth of which are singletons. The input for sequencing was peripheral blood mononuclear cells (PBMCs), taken when the disease was refractory, from a patient treated with antithyroid drugs. The origin of the receptors is a female donor with Graves disease. Both conserved end residues are trimmed from each CDR3. The order of the fields is clone size, J gene, V gene, CDR3 protein. Some rows mark clone size as missing; the rest say once, few, many or name a class of expanded clone.

size: few; J: TRBJ1-2; V: TRBV18; CDR3: ASSLDRGDYGYT
size: few; J: TRBJ1-5; V: TRBV20-1; CDR3: SVKQGASNQPQH
size: .; J: TRBJ2-7; V: TRBV6-1; CDR3: ASRMTSGSYEQY
size: few; J: TRBJ2-1; V: TRBV12-3/TRBV12-4; CDR3: ASRMGGNEQF
size: .; J: TRBJ2-7; V: TRBV30; CDR3: AWSGDRESSYEQY
size: .; J: TRBJ2-7; V: TRBV28; CDR3: ASILGGGGPYEQY
size: .; J: TRBJ2-7; V: TRBV12-3/TRBV12-4; CDR3: VSSLGQTYEQY
size: many; J: TRBJ1-1; V: TRBV10-3; CDR3: AISESQGKAF
size: few; J: TRBJ2-1; V: TRBV7-9; CDR3: ASSPTGGSYNEQF
size: .; J: TRBJ2-7; V: TRBV20-1; CDR3: SASGLAGAIYEQY
size: many; J: TRBJ1-1; V: TRBV13; CDR3: ASSLGRGGGTEAF
size: .; J: TRBJ2-7; V: TRBV30; CDR3: AWGDGGIEQY
size: many; J: TRBJ1-2; V: TRBV6-1; CDR3: ASSPGTGGYT
size: .; J: TRBJ2-3; V: TRBV30; CDR3: AWRLAERLRDTQY
size: .; J: TRBJ1-1; V: TRBV27; CDR3: ASMPGTNRHTEAF
size: .; J: TRBJ2-1; V: TRBV12-3/TRBV12-4; CDR3: ASSPGLAAYNEQF
size: .; J: TRBJ2-7; V: TRBV5-4; CDR3: ASSPRDPEGEQY
size: .; J: TRBJ2-7; V: TRBV3-1; CDR3: ASSQAPGLGAYEQY